What follows is one T cell receptor beta chain and its context. Its target is unknown. These data are taken from a study of T cell responses to AZD1222 COVID-19 vaccine. On the study more broadly: Second-dose intervals near 4 or 12 weeks were combined. Study-wide results and caveats: Unmutated regions of variants are reportedly targeted by nearly half of spike-specific TCRs. Once two AZD1222 doses were given, Spike-specific TCR breadth and depth went up. Dominant CD4 TCR responses targeted spike regions 160-218 and 743-854.

J gave up 1 base and V 3 bases, and 6 bases lay outside the gene matches. Germline V gene sequence: CDR1 GTSNPN, CDR2 SVGIG (reference sequence). The CDR3 contains 15 residues. The table came from immunoSEQ multiplex PCR; TCRdb's copy has only in-frame clones and leaves some out. The sample has more than 95,000 clones, roughly 87% seen once. The receptor's source is an adult in good health. The sequencing used peripheral blood, collected on day 0 of AZD1222 vaccination. J is TRBJ2-7 and V is TRBV30; 10 bases are a match to TRBD1. The CDR3 loop is CAWSSPGQGSYEQYF. CDR3 DNA: TGTGCCTGGAGCTCACCGGGACAGGGGTCCTACGAGCAGTACTTC.